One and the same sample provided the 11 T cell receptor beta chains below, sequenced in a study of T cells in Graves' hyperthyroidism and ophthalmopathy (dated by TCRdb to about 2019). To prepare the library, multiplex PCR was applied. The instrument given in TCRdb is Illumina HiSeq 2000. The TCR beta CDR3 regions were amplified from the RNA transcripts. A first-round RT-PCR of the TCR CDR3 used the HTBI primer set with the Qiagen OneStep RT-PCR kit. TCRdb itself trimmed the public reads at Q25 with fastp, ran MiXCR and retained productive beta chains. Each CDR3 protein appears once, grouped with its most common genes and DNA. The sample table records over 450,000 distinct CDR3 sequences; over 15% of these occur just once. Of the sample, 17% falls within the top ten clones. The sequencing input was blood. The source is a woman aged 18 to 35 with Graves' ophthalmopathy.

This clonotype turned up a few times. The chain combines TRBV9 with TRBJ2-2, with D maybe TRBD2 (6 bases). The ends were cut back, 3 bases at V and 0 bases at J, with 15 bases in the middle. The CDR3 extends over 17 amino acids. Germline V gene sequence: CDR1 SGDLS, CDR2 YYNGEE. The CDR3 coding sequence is TGTGCCAGCAGCGAGGGGACGACTAGGCCGAACACCGGGGAGCTGTTTTTT. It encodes CASSEGTTRPNTGELFF.

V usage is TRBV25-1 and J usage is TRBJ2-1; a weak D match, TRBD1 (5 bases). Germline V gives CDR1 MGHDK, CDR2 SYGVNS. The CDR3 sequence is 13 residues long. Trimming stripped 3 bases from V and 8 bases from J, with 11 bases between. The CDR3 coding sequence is TGTGCCAGCAGTGACCCAGGGTATCATGAGCAGTTCTTC. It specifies CASSDPGYHEQFF. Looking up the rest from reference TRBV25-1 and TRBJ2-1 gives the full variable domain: EADIYQTPRYLVIGTGKKITLECSQTMGHDKMYWYQQDPGMELHLIHYSYGVNSTEKGDLSSESTVSRIRTEHFPLTLESARPSHTSQYLCASSDPGYHEQFFGPGTRLTVL.

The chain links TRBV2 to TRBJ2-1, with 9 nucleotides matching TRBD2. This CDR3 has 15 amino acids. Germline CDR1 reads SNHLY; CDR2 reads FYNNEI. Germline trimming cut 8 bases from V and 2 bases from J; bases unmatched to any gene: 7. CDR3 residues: CASEGSGRTYNEQFF. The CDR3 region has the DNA TGTGCCAGCGAGGGAAGCGGGAGGACCTACAATGAGCAGTTCTTC.

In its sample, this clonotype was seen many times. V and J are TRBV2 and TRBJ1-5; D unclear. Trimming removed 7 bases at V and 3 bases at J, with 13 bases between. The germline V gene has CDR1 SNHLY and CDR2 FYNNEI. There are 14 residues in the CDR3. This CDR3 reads CASNRQDYNQPQHF. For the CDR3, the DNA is TGTGCCAGCAATCGGCAAGACTACAATCAGCCCCAGCATTTT.

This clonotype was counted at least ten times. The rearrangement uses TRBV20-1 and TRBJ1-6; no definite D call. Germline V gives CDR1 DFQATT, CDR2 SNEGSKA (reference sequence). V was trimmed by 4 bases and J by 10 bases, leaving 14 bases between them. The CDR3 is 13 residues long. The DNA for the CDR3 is TGCAGTGCTAAGCGGGGAAAGGTCTCACCCCTCCACTTT. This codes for CSAKRGKVSPLHF.

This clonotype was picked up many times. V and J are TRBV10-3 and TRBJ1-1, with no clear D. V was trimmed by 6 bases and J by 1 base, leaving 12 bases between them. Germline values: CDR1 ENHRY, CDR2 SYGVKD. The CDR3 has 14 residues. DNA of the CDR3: TGTGCCATCAGCCTCGACGGGGAGAACACTGAAGCTTTCTTT. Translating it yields CAISLDGENTEAFF.

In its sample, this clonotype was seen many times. The CDR3 nucleotides are TGTGCCAGCAGGCTAGCTATTTGGTACGAGCAGTACTTC. Residues: CASRLAIWYEQYF. The genes are TRBV2 and TRBJ2-7; possible D gene TRBD2, 5 bases. The CDR3 covers 13 residues. Germline CDR1 and CDR2: SNHLY and FYNNEI. The ends were cut back, 6 bases at V and 4 bases at J, with 13 bases in the middle.

CDR3 in amino acids: CASSLVRTSGHNEQFF. The CDR3 nucleotides are TGTGCCAGCAGCTTAGTTCGGACTAGCGGTCACAATGAGCAGTTCTTC. This chain uses TRBV7-2 with TRBJ2-1, with 10 bases matching TRBD2. The CDR3 spans 16 residues. Germline V gene data show CDR1 as SGHTA and CDR2 as FQGNSA. V was clipped by 1 base and J by 5 bases; unmatched bases: 5.

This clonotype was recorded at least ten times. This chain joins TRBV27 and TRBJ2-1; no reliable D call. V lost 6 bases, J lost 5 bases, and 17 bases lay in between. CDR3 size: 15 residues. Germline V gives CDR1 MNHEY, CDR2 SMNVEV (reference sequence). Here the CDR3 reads CASRVSPQSHNEQFF. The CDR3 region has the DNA TGTGCCAGCAGGGTCAGCCCCCAGAGCCACAATGAGCAGTTCTTC.

This CDR3 is CASRGGAGGANTEAFF. The CDR3 DNA sequence: TGTGCCAGCAGAGGGGGAGCAGGGGGCGCAAACACTGAAGCTTTCTTT. This chain uses TRBV12-3 or TRBV12-4 with TRBJ1-1, with 8 bases fitting TRBD1. Trimming took 6 bases from V and 2 from J; bases not matched to a gene: 11. The CDR3 sequence is 16 residues long.

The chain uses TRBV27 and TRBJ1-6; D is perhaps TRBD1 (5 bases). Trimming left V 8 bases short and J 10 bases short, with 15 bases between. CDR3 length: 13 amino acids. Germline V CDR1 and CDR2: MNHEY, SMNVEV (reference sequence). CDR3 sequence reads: CASGLMGLSPLHF. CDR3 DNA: TGTGCCAGCGGGTTGATGGGGCTCTCACCCCTCCACTTT.